Detailed here is one T cell receptor (beta chain). Antigen unknown. Trimming stripped 7 bases from V and 4 bases from J, with 16 bases between. Germline CDR1 WSHSY, CDR2 SAAADI. This CDR3 is built from 14 residues. The record originates from a study of T cell responses to AZD1222 COVID-19 vaccine. Study-level findings and limits: Possibly, clonal diversity was underestimated; donors were largely white British and included more females. Spike-specific TCR repertoires showed rising breadth and depth after two AZD1222 doses. Researchers took repertoire samples only after the peak T cell response had come.

Some clones are missing from TCRdb's copy, which holds only in-frame ones; the method was immunoSEQ multiplex PCR. The table includes approximately 91,000 clones, more than 70% detected once. The source material was peripheral blood, sampled on day 0 of AZD1222 vaccination. The chain couples TRBV10-2 to TRBJ2-5; possible D gene TRBD2, 7 bases. This clonotype was sampled from an adult in good health. The CDR3 nucleotides read TGCGCCAGCATGGGGGGGGGCCGGGGAGAGACCCAGTACTTC. Its translation is CASMGGGRGETQYF.